A selection of T cell receptor beta chains follows, all from one sample in a study of shared clonotypes between healthy human individuals. Assay: immunoSEQ multiplex PCR; the TCRdb copy retains only in-frame clones and omits some. This sample yields roughly 2.5 million clones, of which around nine tenths are seen a single time; about 0.13% belongs to the top ten. The source material was naive CD4+ T cells sorted from blood. These receptors were collected from a man between 18 and 29 years old in good health. CDR3s include the opening cysteine and the closing phenylalanine or tryptophan. D genes are given only for firm matches. The listing skips clone size in some rows; elsewhere it reads once, few, many or a size class.

CDR3 protein	CDR3 DNA	clone size	D gene	V gene	J gene
CASSPPSGRTDTQYF	TGTGCCAGCAGCCCTCCAAGCGGGAGGACAGATACGCAGTATTTT	.	TRBD2	TRBV7-9	TRBJ2-3
CASSLALGRGGEQYF	TGCGCCAGCAGCTTGGCCTTGGGACGAGGAGGCGAGCAGTACTTC	.	.	TRBV5-1	TRBJ2-7
CASSLRDSNQPQHF	TGCGCCAGCAGCTTAAGGGATAGCAATCAGCCCCAGCATTTT	.	.	TRBV5-1	TRBJ1-5
CSVGDIGELFF	TGCAGCGTTGGGGACATCGGGGAGCTGTTTTTT	.	.	TRBV29-1	TRBJ2-2
CASSEGGFAKNIQYF	TGTGCCAGCAGCGAAGGGGGCTTCGCCAAAAACATTCAGTACTTC	.	TRBD1	TRBV9	TRBJ2-4
CASSIQGGAGELFF	TGTGCCAGTAGTATTCAGGGTGGAGCCGGGGAGCTGTTTTTT	.	.	TRBV19	TRBJ2-2
CASRTHAGQGNEKLFF	TGTGCCAGTAGAACACACGCGGGACAGGGCAATGAAAAACTGTTTTTT	once	TRBD1	TRBV19	TRBJ1-4
CASSARGTGDNYGYTF	TGCGCCAGCAGCGCCCGTGGCACAGGAGATAACTATGGCTACACCTTC	.	.	TRBV5-1	TRBJ1-2
CASSFQGAQETQYF	TGCGCCAGCAGCTTCCAGGGAGCCCAAGAGACCCAGTACTTC	.	.	TRBV5-1	TRBJ2-5
CASRGPGEREQFF	TGTGCCAGCAGGGGGCCGGGGGAGCGAGAGCAGTTCTTC	.	.	TRBV6-4	TRBJ2-1
CASSPGTPLSNEKLFF	TGTGCCAGCAGTCCCGGGACGCCGCTGAGTAATGAAAAACTGTTTTTT	once	.	TRBV28	TRBJ1-4
CASMRSPGTNNSPLHF	TGTGCCAGTATGAGGAGTCCGGGGACCAATAATTCACCCCTCCACTTT	.	.	TRBV19	TRBJ1-6
CASREQGYGNQPQHF	TGTGCCAGTAGGGAGCAGGGGTACGGCAATCAGCCCCAGCATTTT	.	.	TRBV19	TRBJ1-5
CASTGIRGGTEAFF	TGTGCCAGCACGGGTATCAGGGGAGGCACTGAAGCTTTCTTT	few	.	TRBV28	TRBJ1-1
CASKRGSTDTQYF	TGTGCCAGCAAGCGGGGGAGCACAGATACGCAGTATTTT	.	TRBD2	TRBV25-1	TRBJ2-3
CASSPGGGRYQPQHF	TGTGCCAGCAGTCCCGGCGGGGGTCGGTATCAGCCCCAGCATTTT	.	.	TRBV7-2	TRBJ1-5
CASSLVEAGLRGYTF	TGTGCCAGCAGCTTAGTAGAAGCGGGTTTGAGAGGCTACACCTTC	.	.	TRBV7-9	TRBJ1-2
CASSLVGSYEQYF	TGCGCCAGCAGCTTGGTGGGGAGCTACGAGCAGTACTTC	.	.	TRBV5-1	TRBJ2-7
CAWTTTPSSYEQYF	TGTGCCTGGACTACTACCCCAAGCTCCTACGAGCAGTACTTC	.	.	TRBV30	TRBJ2-7
CASSPPGGYQETQYF	TGTGCCAGCTCACCGCCAGGGGGCTATCAAGAGACCCAGTACTTC	.	TRBD1	TRBV18	TRBJ2-5
CASSPSGLHSGNTIYF	TGTGCCAGCTCACCGAGCGGACTTCACTCTGGAAACACCATATATTTT	.	.	TRBV18	TRBJ1-3
CAISDMRTGEANYGYTF	TGTGCCATCAGTGACATGAGGACAGGGGAGGCTAACTATGGCTACACCTTC	.	TRBD1	TRBV10-3	TRBJ1-2
CASRRDRGPTSTGELFF	TGTGCCAGCAGGAGGGACAGGGGGCCCACGAGCACCGGGGAGCTGTTTTTT	.	TRBD1	TRBV2	TRBJ2-2
CASSLDDSKSYGYTF	TGTGCCAGCAGCTTAGACGACAGCAAATCCTATGGCTACACCTTC	.	.	TRBV7-8	TRBJ1-2
CASSLVGQTIGEKLFF	TGCGCCAGCAGCTTGGTGGGACAGACTATTGGGGAAAAACTGTTTTTT	.	TRBD1	TRBV5-1	TRBJ1-4
CASSGRAGTNTGELFF	TGTGCCAGCAGCGGACGGGCAGGGACGAACACCGGGGAGCTGTTTTTT	.	.	TRBV9	TRBJ2-2
CASSLPSGGSYEQYF	TGCGCCAGCAGCTTGCCTAGCGGGGGCTCTTACGAGCAGTACTTC	once	TRBD2	TRBV5-1	TRBJ2-7
CASSFVSVRADTQYF	TGTGCCAGCAGCTTCGTCAGCGTTCGGGCAGATACGCAGTATTTT	once	.	TRBV7-8	TRBJ2-3
CASSHSGRAYNEQFF	TGTGCCAGCAGCCATAGCGGGAGGGCCTACAATGAGCAGTTCTTC	.	TRBD2	TRBV11-2	TRBJ2-1
CASSSGTNTREDTQYF	TGCGCCAGCAGCTCTGGGACTAACACGCGCGAAGATACGCAGTATTTT	.	TRBD2	TRBV5-1	TRBJ2-3
CASSVGGTGAYEQYF	TGTGCCAGCAGCGTAGGGGGGACAGGGGCCTACGAGCAGTACTTC	once	TRBD1	TRBV9	TRBJ2-7
CASSTGGKGANVLTF	TGTGCCAGCTCTACGGGGGGGAAAGGGGCCAACGTCCTGACTTTC	.	TRBD2	TRBV6-5	TRBJ2-6
CASSVDRDRVDEQFF	TGTGCCAGCAGTGTAGACCGGGACAGGGTGGATGAGCAGTTCTTC	.	TRBD1	TRBV6-1	TRBJ2-1
CASRPTSGRTTYNEQFF	TGCGCCAGCAGACCTACTAGCGGGAGGACTACCTACAATGAGCAGTTCTTC	.	TRBD2	TRBV5-1	TRBJ2-1
CASSPQTGQNSPLHF	TGTGCCAGCAGCCCACAGACGGGACAAAATTCACCCCTCCACTTT	.	.	TRBV7-8	TRBJ1-6
CAWAGRRGEQYF	TGTGCCTGGGCGGGACGGCGAGGCGAGCAGTACTTC	.	.	TRBV30	TRBJ2-7
CAWSRGGNIQYF	TGTGCCTGGAGTAGGGGGGGAAACATTCAGTACTTC	once	.	TRBV30	TRBJ2-4
CASSLSRQGRFAGELFF	TGCGCCAGCAGCTTGTCTCGGCAGGGGCGGTTTGCCGGGGAGCTGTTTTTT	.	.	TRBV5-1	TRBJ2-2
CASSLKGSSGNTIYF	TGTGCCAGCAGCTTGAAGGGGAGCTCTGGAAACACCATATATTTT	.	.	TRBV5-4	TRBJ1-3
CASSRRGGTYEQYF	TGTGCCAGCAGCCGACGGGGGGGGACCTACGAGCAGTACTTC	.	.	TRBV21-1	TRBJ2-7
CASSFYSDYEQYF	TGTGCCAGCAGCTTTTATTCGGATTACGAGCAGTACTTC	once	.	TRBV7-2	TRBJ2-7
CASSRTGTEAFF	TGTGCCAGCAGCCGCACTGGGACTGAAGCTTTCTTT	.	.	TRBV27	TRBJ1-1
CASSLQGRTTEAFF	TGCGCCAGCAGCTTACAGGGCCGGACGACTGAAGCTTTCTTT	.	.	TRBV5-1	TRBJ1-1
CASSQRGTSAHNEQFF	TGCGCCAGCAGCCAGAGGGGGACTAGCGCGCACAATGAGCAGTTCTTC	.	TRBD2	TRBV4-3	TRBJ2-1